Listed below are T cell receptor beta chains from one sample, sequenced in a study of cytomegalovirus exposure and HLA in healthy donors. The method was immunoSEQ multiplex PCR; TCRdb's version includes in-frame clones alone and lacks a portion of them. The table has 95,000 to 110,000 clones, around 79% seen once. Material: PBMCs. The receptor source for this set is a man aged 45 to 65 in good health and CMV-seropositive. CDR3s include the opening cysteine and the closing phenylalanine or tryptophan. D genes are given only for firm matches. A clone size is listed for some rows: how often the clone was seen (once, few, many), or a class if it is expanded.

clone_size: -; j_call: TRBJ2-3; v_call: TRBV7-2; d_call: TRBD2; cdr3_aa: CASSQREGRVYF; cdr3_nt: TGTGCCAGCAGCCAGCGGGAGGGGAGGGTGTATTTT
clone_size: -; j_call: TRBJ2-1; v_call: TRBV2; d_call: -; cdr3_aa: CASSAGEQFF; cdr3_nt: TGTGCCAGCAGTGCGGGTGAGCAGTTCTTC
clone_size: -; j_call: TRBJ2-4; v_call: TRBV18; d_call: -; cdr3_aa: CASSPGRTKNIQYF; cdr3_nt: TGTGCCAGCTCACCGGGCAGGACTAAAAACATTCAGTACTTC
clone_size: -; j_call: TRBJ2-7; v_call: TRBV28; d_call: TRBD1; cdr3_aa: CASSVDRGATEQYF; cdr3_nt: TGTGCCAGCAGTGTGGACAGGGGAGCGACCGAGCAGTACTTC
clone_size: once; j_call: TRBJ2-2; v_call: TRBV7-2; d_call: TRBD1; cdr3_aa: CASRVTGGAGTGELFF; cdr3_nt: TGTGCCAGCAGAGTTACAGGGGGCGCGGGGACCGGGGAGCTGTTTTTT
clone_size: -; j_call: TRBJ2-7; v_call: TRBV5-6; d_call: -; cdr3_aa: CASSVGWSSYEQYF; cdr3_nt: TGTGCCAGCAGCGTCGGGTGGAGCTCCTACGAGCAGTACTTC
clone_size: -; j_call: TRBJ2-7; v_call: TRBV6-5; d_call: -; cdr3_aa: CASSRDSGEQYF; cdr3_nt: TGTGCCAGCAGCCGGGACAGCGGGGAGCAGTACTTC
clone_size: -; j_call: TRBJ2-3; v_call: TRBV11-2; d_call: TRBD2; cdr3_aa: CASSLSLAGASDTQYF; cdr3_nt: TGTGCCAGCAGCTTAAGCCTAGCGGGGGCCTCAGATACGCAGTATTTT
clone_size: -; j_call: TRBJ1-1; v_call: TRBV9; d_call: -; cdr3_aa: CASSAQLTGGPEAFF; cdr3_nt: TGTGCCAGCAGCGCCCAGTTAACCGGAGGGCCTGAAGCTTTCTTT
clone_size: -; j_call: TRBJ2-6; v_call: TRBV29-1; d_call: -; cdr3_aa: CSVDAGSSSGANVLTF; cdr3_nt: TGCAGCGTTGATGCGGGCTCTAGCTCTGGGGCCAACGTCCTGACTTTC
clone_size: -; j_call: TRBJ2-6; v_call: TRBV7-3; d_call: TRBD1; cdr3_aa: CASRGQGSSGANVLTF; cdr3_nt: TGTGCCAGCAGGGGACAGGGGAGCTCTGGGGCCAACGTCCTGACTTTC
clone_size: -; j_call: TRBJ2-1; v_call: TRBV5-1; d_call: -; cdr3_aa: CASRATGSSYNEQFF; cdr3_nt: TGCGCCAGCAGGGCTACAGGGAGCTCCTACAATGAGCAGTTCTTC
clone_size: -; j_call: TRBJ1-1; v_call: TRBV7-9; d_call: TRBD1; cdr3_aa: CASSLGDRAVPEAFF; cdr3_nt: TGTGCCAGCAGCTTGGGGGACAGGGCTGTACCTGAAGCTTTCTTT
clone_size: -; j_call: TRBJ1-5; v_call: TRBV9; d_call: -; cdr3_aa: CASSVGVGQTQHF; cdr3_nt: TGTGCCAGCAGCGTGGGAGTTGGGCAGACCCAGCATTTT
clone_size: -; j_call: TRBJ2-7; v_call: TRBV4-1; d_call: -; cdr3_aa: CASSHPQTSFEQYF; cdr3_nt: TGCGCCAGCAGCCATCCCCAGACTAGTTTTGAGCAGTACTTC
clone_size: -; j_call: TRBJ2-3; v_call: TRBV19; d_call: -; cdr3_aa: CASSIDQAATDTQYF; cdr3_nt: TGTGCCAGTAGTATAGATCAAGCGGCCACAGATACGCAGTATTTT
clone_size: few; j_call: TRBJ2-7; v_call: TRBV28; d_call: -; cdr3_aa: CASLGGTGLYEQYF; cdr3_nt: TGTGCCAGCCTGGGGGGGACAGGCCTCTACGAGCAGTACTTC
clone_size: -; j_call: TRBJ1-1; v_call: TRBV6-5; d_call: -; cdr3_aa: CASSYSSGPLEAFF; cdr3_nt: TGTGCCAGCAGTTACTCGTCCGGTCCACTTGAAGCTTTCTTT
clone_size: -; j_call: TRBJ2-3; v_call: TRBV9; d_call: TRBD2; cdr3_aa: CASSVAGASGEDTQYF; cdr3_nt: TGTGCCAGCAGCGTAGCTGGGGCTAGCGGGGAAGATACGCAGTATTTT
clone_size: -; j_call: TRBJ1-5; v_call: TRBV6-1; d_call: -; cdr3_aa: CASSSYDNNQPHHF; cdr3_nt: TGTGCCAGCAGTAGCTATGACAACAATCAGCCCCATCATTTT
clone_size: -; j_call: TRBJ2-5; v_call: TRBV9; d_call: TRBD1; cdr3_aa: CASSLPRMTGEETQYF; cdr3_nt: TGTGCCAGCAGCTTACCGAGGATGACAGGGGAAGAGACCCAGTACTTC
clone_size: -; j_call: TRBJ1-4; v_call: TRBV7-9; d_call: -; cdr3_aa: CASSLEGNEKLFF; cdr3_nt: TGTGCCAGCAGCTTAGAGGGGAATGAAAAACTGTTTTTT
clone_size: -; j_call: TRBJ2-3; v_call: TRBV4-3; d_call: TRBD2; cdr3_aa: CASSHSSGHTDTQYF; cdr3_nt: TGCGCCAGCAGCCACTCTAGCGGACACACAGATACGCAGTATTTT
clone_size: -; j_call: TRBJ2-7; v_call: TRBV7-3; d_call: TRBD1; cdr3_aa: CASSLDRVNHEQYF; cdr3_nt: TGTGCCAGCAGCTTAGACAGGGTCAACCACGAGCAGTACTTC
clone_size: -; j_call: TRBJ2-2; v_call: TRBV9; d_call: TRBD2; cdr3_aa: CASSRGLAGGGNTGELFF; cdr3_nt: TGTGCCAGCAGCCGCGGACTAGCGGGAGGAGGGAACACCGGGGAGCTGTTTTTT
clone_size: -; j_call: TRBJ1-1; v_call: TRBV6-5; d_call: TRBD1; cdr3_aa: CASSLTGVGEAFF; cdr3_nt: TGTGCCAGCAGTTTGACAGGGGTGGGGGAAGCTTTCTTT
clone_size: -; j_call: TRBJ1-3; v_call: TRBV11-2; d_call: -; cdr3_aa: CASSLAQAISGNTIYF; cdr3_nt: TGTGCCAGCAGCTTAGCACAGGCAATCTCTGGAAACACCATATATTTT
clone_size: -; j_call: TRBJ1-2; v_call: TRBV2; d_call: TRBD1; cdr3_aa: CASRGGGQELAF; cdr3_nt: TGTGCCAGCAGAGGGGGAGGACAGGAGCTTGCTTTC
clone_size: -; j_call: TRBJ2-5; v_call: TRBV7-6; d_call: -; cdr3_aa: CASSSTPGAEETQYF; cdr3_nt: TGTGCCAGCAGTTCCACCCCTGGGGCGGAAGAGACCCAGTACTTC
clone_size: -; j_call: TRBJ1-6; v_call: TRBV30; d_call: -; cdr3_aa: CAWSVRRSSYNSPLHF; cdr3_nt: TGTGCCTGGAGTGTAAGACGGAGCTCCTATAATTCACCCCTCCACTTT
clone_size: -; j_call: TRBJ2-3; v_call: TRBV27; d_call: TRBD1; cdr3_aa: CASSPLQGWTTDTQYF; cdr3_nt: TGTGCCAGCAGTCCCTTACAGGGGTGGACTACAGATACGCAGTATTTT
clone_size: -; j_call: TRBJ1-2; v_call: TRBV2; d_call: -; cdr3_aa: CASSGGQGYTF; cdr3_nt: TGTGCCAGCAGTGGGGGGCAGGGCTACACCTTC
clone_size: once; j_call: TRBJ1-1; v_call: TRBV7-8; d_call: TRBD1; cdr3_aa: CASSPGTVNTEAFF; cdr3_nt: TGTGCCAGCAGCCCCGGGACAGTGAACACTGAAGCTTTCTTT
clone_size: -; j_call: TRBJ2-3; v_call: TRBV5-1; d_call: TRBD1; cdr3_aa: CASTQGDRTTDTQYF; cdr3_nt: TGCGCCAGCACCCAGGGGGACAGAACCACAGATACGCAGTATTTT
clone_size: -; j_call: TRBJ2-2; v_call: TRBV9; d_call: -; cdr3_aa: CASSVAWGLDPGELFF; cdr3_nt: TGTGCCAGCAGCGTAGCTTGGGGCCTAGACCCCGGGGAGCTGTTTTTT
clone_size: once; j_call: TRBJ2-7; v_call: TRBV19; d_call: TRBD1; cdr3_aa: CAGSIDSGTGASYEQYF; cdr3_nt: TGTGCCGGTAGTATAGACTCCGGGACAGGGGCCTCCTACGAGCAGTACTTC
clone_size: -; j_call: TRBJ2-7; v_call: TRBV10-3; d_call: -; cdr3_aa: CAISEGQLYEQYF; cdr3_nt: TGTGCCATCAGTGAGGGGCAGCTCTACGAGCAGTACTTC
clone_size: -; j_call: TRBJ1-1; v_call: TRBV7-9; d_call: -; cdr3_aa: CASSLEEGTEAFF; cdr3_nt: TGTGCCAGCAGCTTGGAGGAGGGCACTGAAGCTTTCTTT
clone_size: -; j_call: TRBJ1-5; v_call: TRBV30; d_call: -; cdr3_aa: CAWSGDSNQPQHF; cdr3_nt: TGTGCCTGGAGTGGCGATAGCAATCAGCCCCAGCATTTT
clone_size: few; j_call: TRBJ2-7; v_call: TRBV6-6; d_call: -; cdr3_aa: CASSYSSPSSYEQYF; cdr3_nt: TGTGCCAGCAGTTACTCGTCACCGAGCTCCTACGAGCAGTACTTC
clone_size: -; j_call: TRBJ2-7; v_call: TRBV11-1; d_call: TRBD1; cdr3_aa: CASSLGKGQVYYEQYF; cdr3_nt: TGTGCCAGCAGCTTAGGAAAGGGACAGGTCTACTACGAGCAGTACTTC